This T cell receptor beta chain was sequenced for a study of T cell responses to AZD1222 COVID-19 vaccine. The method was immunoSEQ multiplex PCR; TCRdb's version includes in-frame clones alone and lacks a portion of them. The repertoire holds 110,000 to 150,000 clones, with 89% as singletons. Germline V CDR1 and CDR2: MNHEY, SVGAGI. The CDR3 has 15 amino acids. With 5 bases clipped from V and 6 bases from J, the junction kept 10 bases outside the gene matches. The study, taken as a whole, reports: Repertoires were collected only later (after the peak T cell response had occurred).

Concerning this clone itself: What it recognizes is unknown.

Material: peripheral blood, obtained on day 0 of AZD1222 vaccination. This receptor was taken from an adult in good health. The chain uses TRBV6-5 and TRBJ2-7; 10 bases align to TRBD1. The CDR3 coding sequence is TGTGCCAGCAGTAAAACCGGGACAGGGGCCTCCGAGCAGTACTTC. This gives the protein CASSKTGTGASEQYF.